The 8 T cell receptor beta chains reported below all come from one sample, sequenced in a study of OX40 agonist ivuxolimab in advanced cancers. Sequencing used immunoSEQ multiplex PCR; TCRdb keeps in-frame clones, though not all of them. The sample has roughly 23,000 clones, 86% seen once. The sample consisted of CD4+ or CD8+ T cells sorted from blood, taken in a trial of the OX40 agonist ivuxolimab. The receptors derive from an adult with an advanced solid tumor such as melanoma, head and neck, liver or kidney cancer.

This clone was seen more than once but under ten times. The J gene is TRBJ2-2, the V gene TRBV2; TRBD1 agrees at 7 bases. V lost 7 bases and J lost 6; bases outside the gene matches: 2. The V gene's germline CDR1 is SNHLY and CDR2 FYNNEI. This CDR3 has 12 amino acids. CDR3 in DNA: TGTGCCAGCAACAGGGGACCCGGGGAGCTGTTTTTT. It is translated as CASNRGPGELFF.

The gene calls are TRBV7-8 and TRBJ2-5, with D possibly matching TRBD1 (6 bases). Germline V gene data show CDR1 as SGHVS and CDR2 as FQNEAQ. Deletions cut 5 bases from V and 1 base from J, with 26 bases between. The CDR3 covers 19 residues. CDR3 loop: CASSPRVGQPVGLQETQYF. The CDR3, as DNA: TGTGCCAGCAGCCCGCGGGTTGGACAGCCTGTTGGACTCCAAGAGACCCAGTACTTC.

This chain uses TRBV4-3 with TRBJ1-2, with D perhaps matching TRBD1 (6 bases). The germline gives CDR1 LGHNA, CDR2 YSLEER. The CDR3 sequence is 15 residues long. V gave up 2 bases and J gave up 1 base, with 11 bases separating them. The CDR3 region has the DNA TGCGCCAGCAGCCAACGGACAGATATTAACTATGGCTACACCTTC. This gives the protein CASSQRTDINYGYTF.

V and J are TRBV5-1 and TRBJ1-1, with D tentatively TRBD1 (5 bases). Germline values: CDR1 SGHRS, CDR2 YFSETQ. This CDR3 comprises 14 residues. The germline V and J ends were trimmed by 4 bases and 1 base, with 11 bases remaining between them. The CDR3: CASSRGLENTEAFF. The CDR3 nucleotides are TGCGCCAGCAGCCGGGGGTTGGAGAACACTGAAGCTTTCTTT.

This chain connects TRBV7-6 to TRBJ2-7; D not resolved. Germline-derived CDR1 and CDR2 are SGHVS and FNYEAQ. V gave up 3 bases and J gave up 4 bases, with 10 bases separating them. The CDR3 is made up of 13 amino acids. The CDR3 sequence is CASSLATKYEQYF. The DNA for the CDR3 is TGTGCCAGCAGCTTGGCTACCAAATACGAGCAGTACTTC.

This chain connects TRBV10-3 to TRBJ2-7, with D perhaps matching TRBD1 or TRBD2 (6 bases each). Germline-derived CDR1 and CDR2 are ENHRY and SYGVKD. The ends were cut back, 10 bases at V and 1 base at J, with 17 bases in the middle. The CDR3 has 14 amino acids. CDR3 nucleotide sequence: TGTGCCACGAGGGGGATAGCGGAATCCTACGAGCAGTACTTC. It encodes CATRGIAESYEQYF.

The chain employs TRBV19 and TRBJ2-7, with 7 bases lining up with TRBD1. The CDR3 has 17 amino acids. The V and J ends lost 6 bases and 0 bases, in that order; junction bases with no gene match: 14. The germline V gene has CDR1 LNHDA and CDR2 SQIVND (reference sequence). CDR3 in DNA: TGTGCCAGTAGACCGAGGCCTGGACAGGAACCCTCCTACGAGCAGTACTTC. It codes for CASRPRPGQEPSYEQYF.

V and J are TRBV19 and TRBJ2-1; 7 positions agree with TRBD2. Per germline, CDR1 LNHDA and CDR2 SQIVND (reference sequence). The CDR3 consists of 15 residues. Trimming took 3 bases from V and 7 from J; bases not matched to a gene: 9. The CDR3 DNA follows: TGTGCCAGTAGTATTTACGCGGGAGAGATGAATGAGCAGTTCTTC. Its translation is CASSIYAGEMNEQFF.